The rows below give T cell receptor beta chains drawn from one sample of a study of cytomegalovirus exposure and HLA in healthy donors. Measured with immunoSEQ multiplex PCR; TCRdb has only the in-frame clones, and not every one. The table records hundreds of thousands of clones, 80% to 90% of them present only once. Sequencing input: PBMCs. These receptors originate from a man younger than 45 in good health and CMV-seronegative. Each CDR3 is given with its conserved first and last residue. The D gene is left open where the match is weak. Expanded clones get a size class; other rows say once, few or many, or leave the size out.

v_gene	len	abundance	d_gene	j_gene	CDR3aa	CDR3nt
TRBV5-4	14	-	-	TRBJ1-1	CASSLEIQNTEAFF	TGTGCCAGCAGCTTGGAGATACAGAACACTGAAGCTTTCTTT
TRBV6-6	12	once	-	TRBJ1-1	CASSYGGHEAFF	TGTGCCAGCAGTTACGGTGGACATGAAGCTTTCTTT
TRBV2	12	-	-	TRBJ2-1	CASSNPGHEQFF	TGTGCCAGCAGTAACCCGGGACACGAGCAGTTCTTC
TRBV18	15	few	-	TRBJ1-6	CASSPLRADNSPLHF	TGTGCCAGCTCACCACTGAGGGCTGATAATTCACCCCTCCACTTT
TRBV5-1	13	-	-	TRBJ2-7	CASASGDLSEQYF	TGCGCCAGCGCTTCCGGCGATCTTAGCGAGCAGTACTTC
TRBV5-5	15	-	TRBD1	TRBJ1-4	CASSPDRAVNEKLFF	TGTGCCAGCAGCCCGGACAGGGCGGTTAATGAAAAACTGTTTTTT
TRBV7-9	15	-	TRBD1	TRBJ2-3	CASSSPGGLTDTQYF	TGTGCCAGCAGCTCCCCAGGGGGCCTCACAGATACGCAGTATTTT
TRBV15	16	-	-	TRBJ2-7	CATSRVSAAPSYEQYF	TGTGCCACCAGCAGAGTTTCAGCGGCCCCCTCCTACGAGCAGTACTTC
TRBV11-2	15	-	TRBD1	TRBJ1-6	CASSFPGTGDSPLHF	TGTGCCAGCAGCTTCCCCGGGACAGGGGACTCACCCCTCCACTTT
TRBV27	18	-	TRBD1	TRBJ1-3	CASSLRFAGTGTGNTIYF	TGTGCCAGCAGTTTAAGATTTGCCGGGACAGGGACTGGAAACACCATATATTTT
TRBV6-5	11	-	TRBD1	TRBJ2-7	CASSTGGEQYF	TGTGCCAGCAGCACAGGGGGCGAGCAGTACTTC
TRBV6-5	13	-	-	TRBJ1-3	CASIKRGGNTIYF	TGTGCCAGCATAAAGAGGGGGGGAAACACCATATATTTT
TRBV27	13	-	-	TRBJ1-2	CASSPGEISGYTF	TGTGCCAGCAGCCCAGGGGAAATTAGTGGCTACACCTTC
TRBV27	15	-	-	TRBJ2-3	CASSSDFPRADTQYF	TGTGCCAGCAGTTCCGACTTTCCCCGGGCAGATACGCAGTATTTT
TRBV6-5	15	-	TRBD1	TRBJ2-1	CASSPQDRAYNEQFF	TGTGCCAGCAGTCCCCAGGACAGGGCCTACAATGAGCAGTTCTTC
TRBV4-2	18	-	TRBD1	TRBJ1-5	CASSQVRDSEYSNQPQHF	TGTGCCAGCAGCCAAGTCCGGGACAGTGAATATAGCAATCAGCCCCAGCATTTT
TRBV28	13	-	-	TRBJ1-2	CASSGTRNYGYTF	TGTGCCAGCTCCGGGACAAGGAACTATGGCTACACCTTC
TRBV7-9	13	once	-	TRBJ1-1	CASKDRQNTEAFF	TGTGCCAGCAAAGACCGACAGAACACTGAAGCTTTCTTT
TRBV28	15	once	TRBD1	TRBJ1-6	CASSLNEGANSPLHF	TGTGCCAGCAGTTTAAATGAGGGGGCCAATTCACCCCTCCACTTT
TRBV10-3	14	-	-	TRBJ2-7	CASSPGGTFYEQYF	TGTGCCAGCAGCCCAGGGGGGACCTTCTACGAGCAGTACTTC
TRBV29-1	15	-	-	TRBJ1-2	CSVDPWATSNYGYTF	TGCAGCGTTGACCCATGGGCCACCTCAAACTATGGCTACACCTTC
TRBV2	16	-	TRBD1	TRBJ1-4	CASSAGTGRGSEKLFF	TGTGCCAGCAGTGCCGGGACAGGAAGGGGTAGTGAAAAACTGTTTTTT
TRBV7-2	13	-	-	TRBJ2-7	CASSLDLGQEQYF	TGTGCCAGCAGCTTAGACTTGGGGCAAGAGCAGTACTTC
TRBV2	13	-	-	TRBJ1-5	CASSERGGQPQHF	TGTGCCAGCAGTGAAAGGGGGGGCCAGCCCCAGCATTTT
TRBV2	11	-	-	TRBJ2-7	CASIGVHEQYF	TGTGCCAGCATCGGGGTCCACGAGCAGTACTTC
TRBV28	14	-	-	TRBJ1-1	CASSLWGGAAEAFF	TGTGCCAGCAGTTTGTGGGGGGGGGCAGCTGAAGCTTTCTTT
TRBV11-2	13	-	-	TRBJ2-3	CASSLGGTDTQYF	TGTGCCAGCAGCTTAGGAGGGACAGATACGCAGTATTTT
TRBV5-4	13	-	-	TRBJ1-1	CASQIRGNTEAFF	TGTGCCAGCCAAATTAGAGGAAACACTGAAGCTTTCTTT
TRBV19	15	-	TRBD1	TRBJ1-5	CASSIEGASNQPQHF	TGTGCCAGTAGTATCGAGGGGGCTAGCAATCAGCCCCAGCATTTT
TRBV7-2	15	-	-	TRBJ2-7	CASSRGVAGYYEQYF	TGTGCCAGCAGCAGAGGGGTGGCGGGGTACTACGAGCAGTACTTC
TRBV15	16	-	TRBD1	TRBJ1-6	CATSSAGGSYNSPLHF	TGTGCCACCAGCAGCGCAGGGGGCTCCTATAATTCACCCCTCCACTTT
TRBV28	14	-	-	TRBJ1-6	CASSLGGKNSPLHF	TGTGCCAGCAGTTTAGGAGGGAAGAATTCACCCCTCCACTTT
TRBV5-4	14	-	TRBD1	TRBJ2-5	CASSSQGTGETQYF	TGTGCCAGCAGCTCCCAAGGGACAGGGGAGACCCAGTACTTC
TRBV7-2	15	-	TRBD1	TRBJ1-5	CASRLRTGSNQPQHF	TGTGCCAGCAGATTGAGGACAGGGAGCAATCAGCCCCAGCATTTT
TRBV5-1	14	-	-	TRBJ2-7	CASSLRGRSYEQYF	TGCGCCAGCAGCTTAAGGGGCAGATCCTACGAGCAGTACTTC
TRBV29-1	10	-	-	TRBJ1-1	CSVVSGQAFF	TGCAGCGTTGTCTCAGGCCAAGCTTTCTTT
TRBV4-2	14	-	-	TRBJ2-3	CASRPGEARDTQYF	TGTGCCAGCAGACCGGGGGAGGCTAGAGATACGCAGTATTTT